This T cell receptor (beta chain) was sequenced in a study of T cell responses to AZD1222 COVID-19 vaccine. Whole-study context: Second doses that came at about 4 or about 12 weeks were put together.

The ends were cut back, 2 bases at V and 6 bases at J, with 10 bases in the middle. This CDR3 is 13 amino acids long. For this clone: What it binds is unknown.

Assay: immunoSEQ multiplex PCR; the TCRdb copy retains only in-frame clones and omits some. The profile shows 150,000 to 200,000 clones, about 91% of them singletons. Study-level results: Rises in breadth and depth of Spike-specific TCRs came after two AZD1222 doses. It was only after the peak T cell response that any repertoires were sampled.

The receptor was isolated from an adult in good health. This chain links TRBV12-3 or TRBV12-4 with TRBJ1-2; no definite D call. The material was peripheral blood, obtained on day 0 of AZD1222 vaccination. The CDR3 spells CASSLISEDGYTF. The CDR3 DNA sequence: TGTGCCAGCAGTTTAATCTCTGAGGATGGCTACACCTTC.